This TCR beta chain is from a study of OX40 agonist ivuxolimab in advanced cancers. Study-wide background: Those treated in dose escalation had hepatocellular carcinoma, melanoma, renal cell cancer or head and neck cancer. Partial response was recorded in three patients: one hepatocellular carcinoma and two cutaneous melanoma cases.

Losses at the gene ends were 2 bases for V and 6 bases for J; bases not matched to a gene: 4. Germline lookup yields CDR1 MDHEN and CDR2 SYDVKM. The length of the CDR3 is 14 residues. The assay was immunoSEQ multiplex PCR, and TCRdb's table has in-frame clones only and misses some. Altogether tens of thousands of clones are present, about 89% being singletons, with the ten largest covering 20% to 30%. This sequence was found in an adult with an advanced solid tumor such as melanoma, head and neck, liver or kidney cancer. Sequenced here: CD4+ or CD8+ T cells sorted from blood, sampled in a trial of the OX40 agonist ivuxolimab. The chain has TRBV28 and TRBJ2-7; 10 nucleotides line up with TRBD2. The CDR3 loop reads CASSLGLAGVEQYF. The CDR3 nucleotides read TGTGCCAGCAGTTTAGGTCTAGCGGGAGTCGAGCAGTACTTC.